The 20 T cell receptor beta chains presented below share a single source sample, sequenced in a study of lung T cells in sarcoidosis with Löfgren's syndrome. Each CDR3 protein gets one entry after TCRdb re-called the reads with MiXCR. Here the sample spans approximately 2,500 distinct CDR3 sequences, roughly 29% being singletons. Sample: CD4+ T cells from PBMCs. The receptors come from a human donor with sarcoidosis (Löfgren's syndrome or another form), or a control subject (not recorded which).

In this sample, this clonotype is medium-sized (0.01 to 0.1%). The chain links TRBV6-6 to TRBJ2-4; no clear D gene. CDR3 length: 12 residues. CDR1 and CDR2 from the germline V gene are MNHNY and SVGAGI (reference sequence). Trimming cost V 4 bases and J 8 bases, with 9 bases left between them. This CDR3 is CASSSSMDIQYF. The CDR3 DNA sequence: TGTGCCAGCAGTTCCTCGATGGACATTCAGTACTTC.

This clonotype is medium-sized. The CDR3 region has the DNA TGCGCCAGCAGCCTGGGGACTGGCGGGAGTGTGCTCAATACGCAGTATTTT. It specifies CASSLGTGGSVLNTQYF. The V call is TRBV5-1, the J call TRBJ2-3, with 7 bases lining up with TRBD2. This CDR3 region has 17 residues. Per germline, CDR1 SGHRS and CDR2 YFSETQ. J lost 7 bases, V lost 4 bases, and 18 bases had no gene match.

Within the sample, this clonotype is medium-sized. The chain recombines TRBV10-3 with TRBJ1-3; TRBD1 aligns across 8 bases. Trimming cost V 6 bases and J 4 bases; bases outside gene matches: 8. The CDR3 extends over 15 amino acids. Germline CDR1 ENHRY, CDR2 SYGVKD. CDR3 loop: CAIRDRERSGNTIYF. CDR3 DNA: TGTGCCATCAGGGACAGGGAACGCTCGGGAAACACCATATATTTT.

This clonotype is classed as medium-sized (0.01 to 0.1%). The chain couples TRBV5-1 to TRBJ2-5; 13 bases fit TRBD2. CDR3 length: 16 amino acids. J lost 4 bases, V lost 0 bases, and 3 bases had no gene match. Germline CDR1 reads SGHRS; CDR2 reads YFSETQ. CDR3 DNA: TGCGCCAGCAGCTTGGGACTAGCGGGAGGCGCAGAGACCCAGTACTTC. Its protein product is CASSLGLAGGAETQYF.

Sample share makes this clonotype medium-sized. J is TRBJ1-2 and V is TRBV4-2, with 9 bases aligning to TRBD1. The length of the CDR3 is 14 residues. The V gene end was trimmed by 4 bases and the J gene end by 5 bases; junction bases not matched to a gene: 5. Germline V gene sequence: CDR1 LGHNA, CDR2 YNFKEQ. The CDR3 bases are TGTGCCAGCAGCCCAACAGGGGGCGAATATGGCTACACCTTC. Encoded protein: CASSPTGGEYGYTF.

A remark on this clonotype: This could be a read error, since a much larger clone is one nucleotide away. The chain is built from TRBV24-1 and TRBJ2-5, with 12 bases that match TRBD2. CDR3 length equals 16 residues. Germline CDR1 reads KGHDR; CDR2 reads SFDVKD. The CDR3 loop is CATSDGRLAGAKTQHF. For the CDR3, the DNA is TGTGCCACCAGTGACGGGAGACTAGCGGGAGCAAAGACCCAGCACTTC.

The chain joins TRBV28 to TRBJ2-1, with 9 bases lining up with TRBD2. V lost 9 bases and J lost 4; bases outside the gene matches: 10. Looked up from germline, CDR1 is MDHEN and CDR2 is SYDVKM. The CDR3 is 15 residues long. The CDR3 spells CASASSGKTYNEQFF. CDR3 coding DNA: TGTGCCAGTGCGTCTAGCGGGAAAACATACAATGAGCAGTTCTTC. The full variable domain, completed using reference TRBV28 and TRBJ2-1, is DVKVTQSSRYLVKRTGEKVFLECVQDMDHENMFWYRQDPGLGLRLIYFSYDVKMKEKGDIPEGYSVSREKKERFSLILESASTNQTSMYLCASASSGKTYNEQFFGPGTRLTVL.

Judged by abundance, this clonotype is medium-sized. The CDR3 bases are TGTGCCAGCAGCCGGACTAGCGGGAGTTCAGAGACCCAGTACTTC. This gives the protein CASSRTSGSSETQYF. This chain links TRBV7-2 with TRBJ2-5, with 13 bases matching TRBD2. The CDR3 has 15 residues. V shed 5 bases, J shed 4 bases, and the junction held 4 bases outside the gene matches. Germline-derived CDR1 and CDR2 are SGHTA and FQGNSA.

This sequence joins TRBV10-2 and TRBJ2-1; TRBD2 might be the D (5 bases). The CDR3 loop spans 14 amino acids. The germline V gene has CDR1 WSHSY and CDR2 SAAADI. V shed 10 bases and J shed 1 base, with 14 bases lying between them. This chain's CDR3 is CANAFQRSYNEQFF. The CDR3 coding sequence is TGCGCCAACGCCTTCCAGCGGTCCTACAATGAGCAGTTCTTC.

Within the sample, this clonotype is medium-sized. The rearrangement joins TRBV20-1 to TRBJ2-7; D not resolved. Germline values: CDR1 DFQATT, CDR2 SNEGSKA (reference sequence). This CDR3 has 13 residues. The V end was cut by 4 bases, the J end by 2 bases, with 12 bases between. CDR3: CSAMGNRAYEQYF. In nucleotides, the CDR3 is TGCAGTGCTATGGGAAATCGAGCCTACGAGCAGTACTTC.

This clonotype was observed a few times. A much larger clonotype is one base distant, so this may be a read error. The rearrangement uses TRBV20-1 and TRBJ1-1, with D unresolved. Germline CDR1 is DFQATT and CDR2 is SNEGSKA (reference sequence). CDR3 size: 14 residues. V was pared by 7 bases and J by 3 bases, with 18 bases between. The CDR3 protein is CSVPLGSADTEAFF. CDR3 nucleotide sequence: TGCAGTGTTCCCCTTGGGTCGGCGGACACTGAAGCTTTCTTT.

Comments on this clonotype: A read error may account for a junction end that differs from germline. This chain links TRBV28 with TRBJ1-5; maybe TRBD1 (6 bases). The CDR3 contains 15 residues. CDR1 and CDR2 (germline): MDHEN, SYDVKM. The CDR3 reads CASSPRGDSNRPQHF. CDR3 coding DNA: TGTGCCAGCAGTCCTAGGGGGGATAGCAATCGGCCCCAGCATTTT. The full variable domain, completed using reference TRBV28 and TRBJ1-5, is DVKVTQSSRYLVKRTGEKVFLECVQDMDHENMFWYRQDPGLGLRLIYFSYDVKMKEKGDIPEGYSVSREKKERFSLILESASTNQTSMYLCASSPRGDSNRPQHFGDGTRLSIL.

Relative to its sample, this clonotype is medium-sized (0.01 to 0.1%). This chain connects TRBV3-1 to TRBJ2-7; D is unresolved. V was cut by 0 bases and J by 4 bases, with 7 bases left in between. The CDR3 loop spans 13 amino acids. CDR1 LGHDT and CDR2 YNNKEL come from the germline V gene (reference sequence). The CDR3 region has the DNA TGTGCCAGCAGCCAAGATGGCAGGTACGAGCAGTACTTC. Its protein product is CASSQDGRYEQYF.

Relative to its sample, this clonotype is large. The chain links TRBV6-6 to TRBJ1-6; possible D gene TRBD1, 6 bases. The V end was cut by 0 bases, the J end by 7 bases, with 16 bases between. Germline values: CDR1 MNHNY, CDR2 SVGAGI (reference sequence). The CDR3 length is 17 residues. The CDR3 coding sequence is TGTGCCAGCAGTTACTCCCCCCGGGGGGCCGCGAATTCACCCCTCCACTTT. It encodes CASSYSPRGAANSPLHF.

This clonotype is categorized as medium-sized (0.01 to 0.1%). The gene calls are TRBV19 and TRBJ1-5; 7 bases map to TRBD1. V gave up 7 bases and J gave up 4 bases; unmatched junction bases: 10. The CDR3 has 15 residues. The germline V gene has CDR1 LNHDA and CDR2 SQIVND (reference sequence). The CDR3 DNA follows: TGTGCCAGTACCCCGGGACAGCTACTTAATCAGCCCCAGCATTTT. It specifies CASTPGQLLNQPQHF.

This clonotype is deemed medium-sized (0.01 to 0.1%). The chain has TRBV4-1 and TRBJ1-6; TRBD1 is a possible D gene (5 bases). CDR1 and CDR2 from the germline V gene are MGHRA and YSYEKL. With 3 bases removed from V and 9 bases from J, the gap between germline ends came to 12 bases. This CDR3 contains 14 residues. CDR3 sequence reads: CASSQPGRRSPLHF. The CDR3 coding sequence is TGCGCCAGCAGCCAGCCGGGACGTCGTTCACCCCTCCACTTT.

On this clonotype: The conserved phenylalanine or tryptophan is not found at the CDR3 terminus, so this likely reflects a read error. The CDR3 loop reads CASSQERTGIYSRNTIYI. CDR3 DNA: TGCGCCAGCAGCCAAGAGCGGACAGGGATTTACTCTAGAAACACCATATATATT. This chain joins TRBV4-1 and TRBJ1-3; 8 bases line up with TRBD1. There are 18 residues in the CDR3. Germline V lookup: CDR1 MGHRA, CDR2 YSYEKL.

With regard to this clonotype: A much more abundant neighbour one base away suggests this may be a read error. V gene TRBV20-1 combines with J gene TRBJ1-5; 7 nucleotides agree with TRBD1. CDR3 length equals 15 residues. Germline CDR1 is DFQATT and CDR2 is SNEGSKA (reference sequence). V lost 3 bases to trimming and J lost 0 bases; unmatched junction nucleotides: 5. CDR3 in amino acids: CSASNRGDSNQPQHF. For the CDR3, the DNA is TGCAGTGCTAGCAACAGGGGAGATAGCAATCAGCCCCAGCATTTT.

In its sample, this clonotype was seen many times. The chain joins TRBV3-1 to TRBJ1-5; D remains ambiguous. The V end was cut by 1 base, the J end by 1 base, with 8 bases between. Germline V gene sequence: CDR1 LGHDT, CDR2 YNNKEL (reference sequence). The CDR3 is made up of 15 amino acids. In nucleotides, the CDR3 is TGTGCCAGCAGCCAAGGGGGAATGAGCAATCAGCCCCAGCATTTT. This gives the protein CASSQGGMSNQPQHF.

This clonotype was detected only a few times. The rearrangement links TRBV3-1 to TRBJ1-3, with TRBD1 as a possible D gene (6 bases). There are 16 residues in the CDR3. Germline V gene sequence: CDR1 LGHDT, CDR2 YNNKEL (reference sequence). V lost 4 bases and J lost 2, with 15 bases in between. CDR3 region: CASSLRGVIPGNTIYF. CDR3 coding DNA: TGTGCCAGCAGCCTCAGGGGAGTCATCCCTGGAAACACCATATATTTT.